The rows below give T cell receptor beta chains drawn from one sample of a study of CD8 T cells in Susac syndrome. TCRdb ran MiXCR on the immunoSEQ multiplex PCR reads and lists one entry per CDR3 protein. Of 120,000 or so distinct CDR3 sequences listed, 85% to 95% are singletons. Sample: CD8+ T cells from PBMCs. These receptors all come from a human donor with Susac syndrome. Both conserved end residues are part of each CDR3. A D gene is named only where the DNA matches it firmly. The size entry is marked missing in some rows and otherwise reads once, few, many or a size class.

CDR3 protein	CDR3 DNA	clone size	D gene	V gene	J gene
CASSQGTGEQYF	TGTGCCAGCAGCCAAGGGACAGGCGAGCAGTACTTC	-	TRBD1	TRBV14	TRBJ2-7
CASSQVLSGQETQYF	TGCGCCAGCAGCCAAGTGCTATCGGGCCAAGAGACCCAGTACTTC	once	-	TRBV4-3	TRBJ2-5
CASSVATGSWSGANVLTF	TGTGCCAGCAGCGTAGCCACAGGGAGCTGGTCTGGGGCCAACGTCCTGACTTTC	once	-	TRBV9	TRBJ2-6
CASTRRVEAFF	TGTGCCAGCACCCGTCGGGTTGAAGCTTTCTTT	-	-	TRBV2	TRBJ1-1
CASSFQGATEAFF	TGTGCCAGCAGCTTTCAGGGGGCTACTGAAGCTTTCTTT	-	TRBD1	TRBV5-4	TRBJ1-1
CASRDFLAGGRDEQFF	TGTGCCAGCAGGGACTTTTTAGCGGGGGGGCGCGATGAGCAGTTCTTC	-	TRBD2	TRBV27	TRBJ2-1
CATPEWGGGQPQHF	TGCGCCACCCCGGAATGGGGAGGAGGACAGCCCCAGCATTTT	-	-	TRBV23-1	TRBJ1-5
CASSIGTTYQETQYF	TGTGCCAGTAGTATAGGAACAACCTACCAAGAGACCCAGTACTTC	-	-	TRBV19	TRBJ2-5
CSALDRANLYEQYF	TGCAGTGCATTGGACAGGGCCAACCTCTACGAGCAGTACTTC	-	TRBD1	TRBV20-1	TRBJ2-7
CASSDGIHQETQYF	TGTGCCAGCAGCGATGGGATACATCAAGAGACCCAGTACTTC	-	-	TRBV9	TRBJ2-5
CASSSSQAGGEQYF	TGTGCCAGCAGTTCCTCGCAGGCGGGCGGGGAGCAGTACTTC	-	-	TRBV6-5	TRBJ2-7
CASSLGLAVDTQYF	TGTGCCAGCAGTCTCGGACTAGCGGTAGATACGCAGTATTTT	-	TRBD2	TRBV27	TRBJ2-3
CSVEGTSRAFSTDTQYF	TGCAGCGTTGAAGGGACTAGCAGAGCGTTTAGCACAGATACGCAGTATTTT	-	TRBD2	TRBV29-1	TRBJ2-3
CSVDIRGGSGAFF	TGCAGCGTGGATATCAGGGGAGGTTCGGGAGCTTTCTTT	-	-	TRBV29-1	TRBJ1-1
CASSGTEAFF	TGTGCCAGCAGCGGCACTGAAGCTTTCTTT	once	-	TRBV7-9	TRBJ1-1
CATKDWRDEQFF	TGTGCCACGAAGGACTGGCGGGATGAGCAGTTCTTC	-	-	TRBV12-3/TRBV12-4	TRBJ2-1
CSVGLTAADPSDTQYF	TGCAGCGTTGGTTTGACAGCGGCGGATCCTTCAGATACGCAGTATTTT	-	-	TRBV29-1	TRBJ2-3
CASSIQGKLFF	TGTGCCAGCAGTATACAAGGAAAACTGTTTTTT	-	-	TRBV12-3/TRBV12-4	TRBJ1-4
CASSTGTLNTGELFF	TGTGCCAGCAGCACCGGGACCCTGAACACCGGGGAGCTGTTTTTT	-	-	TRBV6-2/TRBV6-3	TRBJ2-2
CASSQGHNEQFF	TGTGCCAGCAGCCAAGGCCACAATGAGCAGTTCTTC	-	-	TRBV14	TRBJ2-1
CSVPYGTSTSEAFF	TGCAGCGTCCCTTATGGGACCTCTACGAGTGAAGCTTTCTTT	-	-	TRBV29-1	TRBJ1-1
CATSSRHGRDEQYF	TGTGCCACCAGCAGTAGACACGGTCGGGACGAGCAGTACTTC	-	-	TRBV15	TRBJ2-7
CASSDRDRDTGELFF	TGCGCCAGCAGCGACCGGGACAGGGACACCGGGGAGCTGTTTTTT	-	TRBD1	TRBV4-3	TRBJ2-2
CASSVPKTGLNTGELFF	TGTGCCAGCAGCGTTCCTAAGACAGGTTTGAACACCGGGGAGCTGTTTTTT	-	-	TRBV9	TRBJ2-2
CASSPQGGTVYNYGYTF	TGTGCCAGCAGCCCCCAAGGAGGGACAGTTTATAACTATGGCTACACCTTC	-	TRBD1	TRBV9	TRBJ1-2
CASSSRAGGPPDTQYF	TGTGCCAGCAGCTCGCGAGCGGGGGGGCCGCCAGATACGCAGTATTTT	-	TRBD2	TRBV9	TRBJ2-3